This T cell receptor beta chain was documented in a study of shared clonotypes between healthy human individuals. At the level of the study: Each donor contributed plates that comprised three CD4 naive, three CD4 memory, two CD8 naive and one CD8 memory.

Points on this clone: This CDR3 is also generated by other DNA sequences in the sample.

With V trimmed by 0 bases and J by 5 bases, 0 bases remained unmatched. The CDR3 runs 14 residues. Germline assignment: CDR1 SGDLS and CDR2 YYNGEE. Profiled with immunoSEQ multiplex PCR; TCRdb holds only in-frame clones, not every one. The profile shows some 1,900,000 clones, about 95% of them singletons. CD8 cells classed as naive were CD45RO-negative and positively selected for CCR7, excluding terminally differentiated effector memory CD45RA+ cells. The clonotype originates from a man aged 18 to 35 in good health. Sequenced: naive CD8+ T cells sorted from blood. This chain links TRBV9 with TRBJ2-2; TRBD2 agrees at 8 bases. The DNA of the CDR3 is TGTGCCAGCAGCGTAGGCGGGGGGACCGGGGAGCTGTTTTTT. Protein: CASSVGGGTGELFF.